Listed below are T cell receptor beta chains from one sample, sequenced in a study of blood T cell repertoires in COVID-19. TCRdb's copy holds only in-frame clones and misses some; the assay was immunoSEQ multiplex PCR. The data contain about 180,000 clones, roughly four fifths of them singletons. Input material: peripheral blood. The receptors were sampled from a human donor in a cohort sampled during active COVID-19. CDR3s include the opening cysteine and the closing phenylalanine or tryptophan. The order of the fields is D gene, V gene, clone size, J gene, CDR3 DNA, CDR3 protein. A D gene is named only where the DNA matches it firmly. Not all rows give a size; the values are once, few, many and, for expanded clones, a class.

d_gene: NA; v_gene: TRBV3-1/TRBV3-2; abundance: few; j_gene: TRBJ1-4; CDR3nt: TGTGCCAGCAGCCCTGGGACTACCGGGGAAAAACTGTTTTTT; CDR3aa: CASSPGTTGEKLFF
d_gene: TRBD2; v_gene: TRBV5-1; abundance: NA; j_gene: TRBJ2-2; CDR3nt: TGCGCCAGCAGCATACTAGCGGGTAATCCCGGGGAGCTGTTTTTT; CDR3aa: CASSILAGNPGELFF
d_gene: TRBD1; v_gene: TRBV7-9; abundance: NA; j_gene: TRBJ1-5; CDR3nt: TGTGCCAGCAGCTTAGTGGGGGACAGGGACGAGCCCCAGCATTTT; CDR3aa: CASSLVGDRDEPQHF
d_gene: NA; v_gene: TRBV3-1/TRBV3-2; abundance: NA; j_gene: TRBJ1-2; CDR3nt: TGTGCCAGCAGCCAAGGGCGCAGGGTTAACTATGGCTACACCTTC; CDR3aa: CASSQGRRVNYGYTF
d_gene: NA; v_gene: TRBV28; abundance: NA; j_gene: TRBJ2-7; CDR3nt: TGTGCCAGCACCCACCCTAGCGCCTCCTACGAGCAGTACTTC; CDR3aa: CASTHPSASYEQYF
d_gene: TRBD1; v_gene: TRBV19; abundance: NA; j_gene: TRBJ1-5; CDR3nt: TGTGCCAGTAGTTTACAGGGGACAGGTCAGCCCCAGCATTTT; CDR3aa: CASSLQGTGQPQHF
d_gene: TRBD2; v_gene: TRBV19; abundance: NA; j_gene: TRBJ2-7; CDR3nt: TGTGCCAGTAGTACCCTAGCGGGAGGAGGTTACGAGCAGTACTTC; CDR3aa: CASSTLAGGGYEQYF
d_gene: NA; v_gene: TRBV29-1; abundance: NA; j_gene: TRBJ1-5; CDR3nt: TGCAGCGTTTCCCACGGGTATAGCAATCAGCCCCAGCATTTT; CDR3aa: CSVSHGYSNQPQHF
d_gene: TRBD2; v_gene: TRBV28; abundance: NA; j_gene: TRBJ2-7; CDR3nt: TGTGCCAGCAGTGGGGTAGCGGGGGCATTCAACTACGAGCAGTACTTC; CDR3aa: CASSGVAGAFNYEQYF
d_gene: NA; v_gene: TRBV7-9; abundance: NA; j_gene: TRBJ2-3; CDR3nt: TGTGCCAGCAGTATTCTACTAGATGGGTCCACAGATACGCAGTATTTT; CDR3aa: CASSILLDGSTDTQYF
d_gene: TRBD1; v_gene: TRBV19; abundance: NA; j_gene: TRBJ2-2; CDR3nt: TGTGCCAGTAGTACCAGACGGACAGGGGGGTCCGGGGAGCTGTTTTTT; CDR3aa: CASSTRRTGGSGELFF
d_gene: NA; v_gene: TRBV28; abundance: NA; j_gene: TRBJ2-5; CDR3nt: TGTGCCAGCACCCTACGGGGGGCAGGGGGCGAGGAGACCCAGTACTTC; CDR3aa: CASTLRGAGGEETQYF
d_gene: NA; v_gene: TRBV7-2; abundance: NA; j_gene: TRBJ2-7; CDR3nt: TGTGCCAGCAGCTTAGCCAGGTACGAGCAGTACTTC; CDR3aa: CASSLARYEQYF
d_gene: TRBD1; v_gene: TRBV6-1; abundance: NA; j_gene: TRBJ1-4; CDR3nt: TGTGCCAGCAGTGATACCGGGACAGGGGGTGAAAAACTGTTTTTT; CDR3aa: CASSDTGTGGEKLFF
d_gene: NA; v_gene: TRBV4-3; abundance: once; j_gene: TRBJ2-7; CDR3nt: TGCGCCAGCAGCCAAGATCGTGCGGGATCCTACGAGCAGTACTTC; CDR3aa: CASSQDRAGSYEQYF